This is a list of T cell receptor beta chains from one sample in a study of Graves' ophthalmopathy and Graves' hyperthyroidism. MiXCR, applied by TCRdb to the multiplex PCR reads, yields one record per CDR3 protein. Here the sample spans a few hundred thousand distinct CDR3 sequences, approximately 18% being singletons. Sequenced: peripheral blood. The receptors shown here come from an adult woman with stable Graves' hyperthyroidism. Both conserved end residues are part of each CDR3. Fields, in order: CDR3 length, V gene, CDR3 protein.

>15|TRBV28
CASSLLGASGNTIYF
>18|TRBV28
CASSSPGTGGWSRTEAFF
>14|TRBV28
CASSAAGSQETQYF
>12|TRBV12-3/TRBV12-4
CASSIKDTEAFF
>16|TRBV27
CASSHPGTSVYNEQFF
>12|TRBV29-1
CSVEAGSYEQYF
>20|TRBV4-1
CASSQDTMDFDKTSGNTIYF
>14|TRBV5-1
CASSTETTPREAFF
>14|TRBV6-1
CASSVGLASYEQYF
>15|TRBV7-2
CASKIAGLSGNTIYF